This passage covers 18 T cell receptor beta chains from one sample sequenced in a study of CD8 T cells in ankylosing spondylitis. Via MiXCR, TCRdb re-called the 5' RACE reads, giving one row per CDR3 protein. The sample has 250,000 or so distinct CDR3 sequences; under 30% are singletons. The specimen was blood, either unsorted or a sorted T cell fraction (not recorded which). These receptors all stem from a male donor with ankylosing spondylitis or in good health (not recorded which).

This clonotype appeared many times. The chain couples TRBV6-5 to TRBJ2-7, with 7 bases that match TRBD1. The trim removed 4 bases at V and 3 bases at J, leaving 3 bases unmatched. Germline CDR1 and CDR2: MNHEY and SVGAGI. The CDR3 is 13 residues long. The CDR3 DNA reads TGTGCCAGCAGTTTCCGACAGGGCTACGAGCAGTACTTC. Amino acid sequence: CASSFRQGYEQYF.

This clonotype has a count of ten or more. The V gene is TRBV5-1, the J gene TRBJ1-1, with 7 bases identical to TRBD1. CDR1 and CDR2 from the germline V gene are SGHRS and YFSETQ. The CDR3 is made up of 16 amino acids. The trim removed 4 bases at V and 0 bases at J, leaving 9 bases unmatched. CDR3 sequence: CASSPSATGMNTEAFF. CDR3 nucleotides: TGCGCCAGCAGCCCCAGCGCGACAGGGATGAACACTGAAGCTTTCTTT.

This clonotype has at least ten counts. The V gene is TRBV7-6, the J gene TRBJ2-3; the D is unclear. This CDR3 has 13 residues. Per the germline V gene, CDR1 is SGHVS and CDR2 is FNYEAQ. The V end was cut by 5 bases, the J end by 6 bases, with 12 bases between. The CDR3 bases are TGTGCCAGCAGCCCGGCGCTAAGGGATACGCAGTATTTT. It translates to CASSPALRDTQYF. Using reference TRBV7-6 and TRBJ2-3 for the parts outside the CDR3, the full variable domain is GAGVSQSPRYKVTKRGQDVALRCDPISGHVSLYWYRQALGQGPEFLTYFNYEAQQDKSGLPNDRFSAERPEGSISTLTIQRTEQRDSAMYRCASSPALRDTQYFGPGTRLTVL.

The chain links TRBV12-3 or TRBV12-4 to TRBJ1-6; tentatively, D is TRBD1 (6 bases). Trimming shortened V by 5 bases and J by 5 bases, and 10 bases separated the two germline ends. This CDR3 comprises 14 residues. CDR3 nucleotide sequence: TGTGCCAGCAGTCTCGACAGGCATAATTCACCCCTCCACTTT. Its protein is CASSLDRHNSPLHF.

This sequence joins TRBV12-3 or TRBV12-4 and TRBJ2-2; no definite D call. The CDR3 has 15 amino acids. Trimming cost V 4 bases and J 8 bases, with 17 bases left between them. CDR3 nucleotides: TGTGCCAGCAGTTCCGTACCTCCCCGCGCAGGGGAGCTGTTTTTT. Encoded protein: CASSSVPPRAGELFF.

This chain connects TRBV28 to TRBJ1-1; possible D gene TRBD1, 5 bases. Germline V gives CDR1 MDHEN, CDR2 SYDVKM. Deletions cut 7 bases from V and 1 base from J, with 13 bases between. The CDR3 is 14 amino acids. CDR3 nucleotides: TGTGCCAGCATCCAGGGTTCGAGGAACACTGAAGCTTTCTTT. Translation gives CASIQGSRNTEAFF.

This clonotype appeared many times. V usage is TRBV12-3 or TRBV12-4 and J usage is TRBJ2-4; D gene uncertain. The CDR3 contains 15 residues. V lost 2 bases and J lost 3, with 11 bases in between. In DNA form, the CDR3 reads TGTGCCAGCAGTTTAATAGGGCCTGGCAAAAACATTCAGTACTTC. Its protein product is CASSLIGPGKNIQYF.

V usage is TRBV2 and J usage is TRBJ2-7, with a possible D match to TRBD2 (5 bases). Germline CDR1 is SNHLY and CDR2 is FYNNEI. The CDR3 contains 14 residues. The V end was cut by 4 bases, the J end by 2 bases, with 12 bases between. The chain's CDR3 is CASSVGRETYEQYF. The CDR3 DNA is TGTGCCAGCAGTGTAGGACGGGAAACCTACGAGCAGTACTTC.

This clonotype was seen a handful of times. This sequence joins TRBV6-1 and TRBJ1-5; tentatively, D is TRBD1 (5 bases). There are 12 residues in the CDR3. Trimming removed 3 bases at V and 13 bases at J, with 13 bases between. Per germline, CDR1 MNHNS and CDR2 SASEGT. This chain's CDR3 is CASSDGQNNQHF. CDR3 DNA sequence: TGTGCCAGCAGTGACGGACAAAACAATCAGCATTTT.

This clonotype has at least ten counts. The rearrangement uses TRBV3-1 and TRBJ2-7; D call uncertain. CDR1 and CDR2 from the germline V gene are LGHDT and YNNKEL (reference sequence). This CDR3 comprises 15 residues. Trimming pared 4 bases from V and 1 base from J, leaving 14 bases between. CDR3 sequence: CASSRPPTPSYEQYF. The CDR3 bases are TGTGCCAGCAGCCGCCCCCCGACACCGTCCTACGAGCAGTACTTC.

This clonotype showed up many times. This rearrangement joins TRBV10-3 to TRBJ2-2; no clear D. CDR3 length: 11 residues. Trimming shortened V by 6 bases and J by 3 bases, and 2 bases separated the two germline ends. The germline V gene has CDR1 ENHRY and CDR2 SYGVKD. The CDR3 loop reads CAIRDTGELFF. The DNA of the CDR3 is TGTGCCATCAGGGACACCGGGGAGCTGTTTTTT.

This clonotype showed up just once. This chain connects TRBV29-1 to TRBJ2-3, with TRBD2 matching over 11 bases. This CDR3 comprises 14 residues. Trimming removed 7 bases from V and 4 bases from J; junction bases left unmatched: 7. Germline V gene lookup returns CDR1 SQVTM and CDR2 ANQGSEA. The CDR3 bases are TGCAGCGCCTTAGCGGGGGGGCCGGCAGATACGCAGTATTTT. Encoded protein: CSALAGGPADTQYF.

The DNA for the CDR3 is TGTGCCAGCAGTTTGCGGACAGGGAGCTCCTACGAGCAGTACTTC. As protein: CASSLRTGSSYEQYF. This chain uses TRBV12-3 or TRBV12-4 with TRBJ2-7; TRBD1 matches at 8 bases. Trimming took 3 bases from V and 0 from J; bases not matched to a gene: 4. This CDR3 spans 15 amino acids.

This clonotype was seen a few times. The genes are TRBV15 and TRBJ2-1; D is undetermined. The V gene lost 0 bases and the J gene lost 7 bases, with 7 bases spanning the gap. From germline, CDR1 is LNHNV and CDR2 YYDKDF (reference sequence). The CDR3 covers 13 residues. The DNA for the CDR3 is TGTGCCACCAGCAGAGATCGAGGTAATGAGCAGTTCTTC. Translated: CATSRDRGNEQFF.

This clonotype was counted at least ten times. The V call is TRBV10-3, the J call TRBJ2-1; 10 nucleotides match TRBD2. The CDR3 sequence is 16 residues long. The trim removed 0 bases at V and 6 bases at J, leaving 5 bases unmatched. The germline V gene encodes CDR1 ENHRY and CDR2 SYGVKD. The CDR3 loop is CAISESQRGGPNEQFF. CDR3 coding DNA: TGTGCCATCAGTGAGTCTCAGCGGGGGGGCCCCAATGAGCAGTTCTTC.

This clonotype appeared a few times. The rearrangement uses TRBV4-2 and TRBJ2-5; no clear D gene. Trimming removed 2 bases at V and 7 bases at J, with 8 bases between. From germline, CDR1 is LGHNA and CDR2 YNFKEQ. The CDR3 covers 12 residues. The CDR3 protein is CASSQQVGTQYF. Here the CDR3 DNA reads TGTGCCAGCAGCCAACAGGTTGGGACCCAGTACTTC.

This sequence joins TRBV7-7 and TRBJ2-5, with D possibly called TRBD1 or TRBD2 (5 bases each). This CDR3 comprises 13 residues. Germline V gene sequence: CDR1 SSHAT, CDR2 FNYEAQ (reference sequence). CDR3 DNA: TGTGCTAGCGCTAGGGGCGCTGAAGAGACCCAGTACTTC. Its protein is CASARGAEETQYF.

This clonotype was seen a handful of times. The chain recombines TRBV30 with TRBJ2-5; 9 bases match TRBD2. CDR3 length: 15 amino acids. V trimming: 2 bases; J trimming: 7 bases; junction bases outside the gene matches: 11. Germline V gene sequence: CDR1 GTSNPN, CDR2 SVGIG (reference sequence). DNA of the CDR3: TGTGCCTGGAGTCCGCTAGGACTAGCGAGCGTGACCCAGTACTTC. This codes for CAWSPLGLASVTQYF. Drawing the rest from reference TRBV30 and TRBJ2-5, the complete variable domain is SQTIHQWPATLVQPVGSPLSLECTVEGTSNPNLYWYRQAAGRGLQLLFYSVGIGQISSEVPQNLSASRPQDRQFILSSKKLLLSDSGFYLCAWSPLGLASVTQYFGPGTRLLVL.